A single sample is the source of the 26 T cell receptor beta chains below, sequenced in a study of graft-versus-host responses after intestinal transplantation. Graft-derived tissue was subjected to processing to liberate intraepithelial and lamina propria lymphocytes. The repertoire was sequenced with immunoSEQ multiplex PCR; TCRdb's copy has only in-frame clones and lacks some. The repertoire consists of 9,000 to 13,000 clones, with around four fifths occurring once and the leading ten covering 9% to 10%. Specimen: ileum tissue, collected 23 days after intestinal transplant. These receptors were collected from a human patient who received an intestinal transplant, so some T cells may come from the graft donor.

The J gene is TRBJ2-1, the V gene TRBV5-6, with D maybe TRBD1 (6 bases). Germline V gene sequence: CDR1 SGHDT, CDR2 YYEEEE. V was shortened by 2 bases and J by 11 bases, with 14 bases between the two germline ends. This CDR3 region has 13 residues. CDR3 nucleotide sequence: TGTGCCAGCAGCTTAACAGCAGGGGTAAAGCAGTTCTTC. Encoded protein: CASSLTAGVKQFF.

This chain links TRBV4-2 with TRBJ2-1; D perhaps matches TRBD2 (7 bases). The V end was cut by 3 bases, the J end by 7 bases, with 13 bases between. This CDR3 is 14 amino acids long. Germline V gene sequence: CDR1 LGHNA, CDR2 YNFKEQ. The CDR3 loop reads CASSHSQGGNEQFF. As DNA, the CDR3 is TGTGCCAGCAGCCATTCACAGGGAGGGAATGAGCAGTTCTTC.

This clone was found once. The CDR3 protein is CASSLNPSGFYNEQFF. The DNA for the CDR3 is TGTGCCAGCAGCTTAAATCCTAGCGGGTTTTACAATGAGCAGTTCTTC. The chain uses TRBV7-3 and TRBJ2-1; 8 nucleotides match TRBD2. The CDR3 is made up of 16 amino acids. The germline V gene encodes CDR1 SGHTA and CDR2 FQGTGA. After removal of 1 base from V and 4 bases from J, the junction contained 6 bases not matched to a gene.

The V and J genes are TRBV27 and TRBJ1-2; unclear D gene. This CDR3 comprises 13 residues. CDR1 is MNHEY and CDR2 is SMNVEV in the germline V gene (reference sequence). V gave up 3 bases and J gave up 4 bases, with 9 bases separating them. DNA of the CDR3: TGTGCCAGCAGTTTTCGGTCTTTCTATGGCTACACCTTC. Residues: CASSFRSFYGYTF.

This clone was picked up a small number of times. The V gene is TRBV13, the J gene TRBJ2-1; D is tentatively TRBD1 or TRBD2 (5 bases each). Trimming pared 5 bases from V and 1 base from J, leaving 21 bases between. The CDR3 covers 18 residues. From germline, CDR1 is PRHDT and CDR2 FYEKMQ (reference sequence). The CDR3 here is CASSPPAGASPSYNEQFF. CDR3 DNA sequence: TGTGCCAGCAGCCCCCCCGCCGGGGCTAGCCCTTCCTACAATGAGCAGTTCTTC.

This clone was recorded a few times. The CDR3 bases are TGTGCCAGTAGGAGGCAGGGCACTGAAGCTTTCTTT. This translates into CASRRQGTEAFF. The chain is built from TRBV19 and TRBJ1-1; possibly TRBD1 for D (5 bases). Germline CDR1 LNHDA, CDR2 SQIVND (reference sequence). The germline V and J ends were trimmed by 6 bases and 4 bases, with 9 bases remaining between them. This CDR3 has 12 residues.

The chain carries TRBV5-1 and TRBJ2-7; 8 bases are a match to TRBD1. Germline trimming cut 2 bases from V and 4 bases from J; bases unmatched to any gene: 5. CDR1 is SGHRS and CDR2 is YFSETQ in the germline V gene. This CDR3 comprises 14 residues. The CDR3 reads CASSLQGVSYEQYF. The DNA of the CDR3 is TGCGCCAGCAGCTTACAGGGGGTCTCGTACGAGCAGTACTTC.

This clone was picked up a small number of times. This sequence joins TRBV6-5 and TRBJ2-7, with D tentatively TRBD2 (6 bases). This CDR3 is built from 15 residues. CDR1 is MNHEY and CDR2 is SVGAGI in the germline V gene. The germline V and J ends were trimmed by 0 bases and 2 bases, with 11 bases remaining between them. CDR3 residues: CASSYSASVTYEQYF. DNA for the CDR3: TGTGCCAGCAGTTACTCGGCTAGCGTTACCTACGAGCAGTACTTC.

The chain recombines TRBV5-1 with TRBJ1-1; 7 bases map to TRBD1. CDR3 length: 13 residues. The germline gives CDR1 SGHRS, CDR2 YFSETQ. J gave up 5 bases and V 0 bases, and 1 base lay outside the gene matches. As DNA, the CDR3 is TGCGCCAGCAGCTTGGACAGGGGAACTGAAGCTTTCTTT. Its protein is CASSLDRGTEAFF.

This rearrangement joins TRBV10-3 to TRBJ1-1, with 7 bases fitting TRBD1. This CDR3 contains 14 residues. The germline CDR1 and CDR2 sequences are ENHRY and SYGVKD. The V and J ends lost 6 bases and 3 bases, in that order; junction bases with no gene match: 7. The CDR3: CAISRDSGDTEAFF. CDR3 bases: TGTGCCATCAGCCGGGACAGCGGGGACACTGAAGCTTTCTTT.

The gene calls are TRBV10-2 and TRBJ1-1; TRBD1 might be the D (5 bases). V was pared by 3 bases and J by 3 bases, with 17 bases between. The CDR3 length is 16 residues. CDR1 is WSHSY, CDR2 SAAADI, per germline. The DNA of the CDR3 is TGCGCCAGCAGTGATCCCACCGGGACCCGGGACACTGAAGCTTTCTTT. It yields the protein CASSDPTGTRDTEAFF.

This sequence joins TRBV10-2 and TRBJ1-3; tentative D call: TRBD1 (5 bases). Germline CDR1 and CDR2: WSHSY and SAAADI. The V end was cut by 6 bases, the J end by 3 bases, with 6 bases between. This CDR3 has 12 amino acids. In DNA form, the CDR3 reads TGCGCCAGCAGCAGGGATGGAAACACCATATATTTT. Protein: CASSRDGNTIYF.

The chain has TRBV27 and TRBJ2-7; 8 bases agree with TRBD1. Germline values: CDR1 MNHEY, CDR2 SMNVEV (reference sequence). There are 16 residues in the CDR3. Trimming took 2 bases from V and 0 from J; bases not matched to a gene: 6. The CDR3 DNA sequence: TGTGCCAGCAGTTTAGCGTGGACAGGGAGCTCCTACGAGCAGTACTTC. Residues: CASSLAWTGSSYEQYF.

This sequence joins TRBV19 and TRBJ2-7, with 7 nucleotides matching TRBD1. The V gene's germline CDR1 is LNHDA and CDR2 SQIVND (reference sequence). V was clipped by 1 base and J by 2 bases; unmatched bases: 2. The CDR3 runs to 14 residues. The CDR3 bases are TGTGCCAGTAGTATAGGACAGGGAGCCTACGAGCAGTACTTC. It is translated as CASSIGQGAYEQYF. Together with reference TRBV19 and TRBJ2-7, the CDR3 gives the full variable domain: DGGITQSPKYLFRKEGQNVTLSCEQNLNHDAMYWYRQDPGQGLRLIYYSQIVNDFQKGDIAEGYSVSREKKESFPLTVTSAQKNPTAFYLCASSIGQGAYEQYFGPGTRLTVT.

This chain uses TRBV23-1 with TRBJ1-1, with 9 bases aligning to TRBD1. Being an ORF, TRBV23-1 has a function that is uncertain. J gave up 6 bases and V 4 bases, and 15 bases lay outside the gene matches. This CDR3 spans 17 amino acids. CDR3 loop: CASSPDYIRRTGAEAFF. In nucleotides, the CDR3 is TGCGCCAGCAGTCCCGACTATATCCGCCGGACAGGGGCTGAAGCTTTCTTT.

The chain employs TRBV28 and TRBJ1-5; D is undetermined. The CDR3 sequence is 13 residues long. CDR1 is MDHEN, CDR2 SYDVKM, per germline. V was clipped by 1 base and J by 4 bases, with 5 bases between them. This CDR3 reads CASSLSGNQPQHF. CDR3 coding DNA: TGTGCCAGCAGTTTATCCGGGAATCAGCCCCAGCATTTT.

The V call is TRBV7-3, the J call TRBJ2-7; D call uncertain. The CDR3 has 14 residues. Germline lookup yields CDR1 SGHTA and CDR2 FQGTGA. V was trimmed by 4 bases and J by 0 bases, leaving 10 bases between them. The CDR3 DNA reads TGTGCCAGCAGCTGTTGTCGCAGCTCCTACGAGCAGTACTTC. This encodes CASSCCRSSYEQYF.

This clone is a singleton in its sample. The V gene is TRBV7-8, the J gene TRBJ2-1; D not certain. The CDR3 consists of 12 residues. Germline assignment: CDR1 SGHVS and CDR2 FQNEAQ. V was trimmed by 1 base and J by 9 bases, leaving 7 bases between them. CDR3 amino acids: CASSLELSEQFF. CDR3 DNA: TGTGCCAGCAGCTTAGAACTAAGTGAGCAGTTCTTC. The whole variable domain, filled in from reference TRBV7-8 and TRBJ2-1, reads GAGVSQSPRYKVAKRGQDVALRCDPISGHVSLFWYQQALGQGPEFLTYFQNEAQLDKSGLPSDRFFAERPEGSVSTLKIQRTQQEDSAVYLCASSLELSEQFFGPGTRLTVL.

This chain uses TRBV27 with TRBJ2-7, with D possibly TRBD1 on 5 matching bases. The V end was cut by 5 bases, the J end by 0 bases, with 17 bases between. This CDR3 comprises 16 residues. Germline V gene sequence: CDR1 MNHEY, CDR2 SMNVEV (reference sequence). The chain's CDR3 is CASSPISGPRSYEQYF. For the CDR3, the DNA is TGTGCCAGCAGTCCCATTTCAGGGCCCCGCTCCTACGAGCAGTACTTC.

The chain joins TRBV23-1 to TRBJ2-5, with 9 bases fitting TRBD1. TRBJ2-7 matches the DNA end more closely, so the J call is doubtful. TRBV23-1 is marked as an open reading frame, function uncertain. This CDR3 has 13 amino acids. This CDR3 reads CAGGDRADYEQYF. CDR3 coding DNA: TGCGCCGGCGGGGACAGGGCAGACTACGAGCAGTACTTC.

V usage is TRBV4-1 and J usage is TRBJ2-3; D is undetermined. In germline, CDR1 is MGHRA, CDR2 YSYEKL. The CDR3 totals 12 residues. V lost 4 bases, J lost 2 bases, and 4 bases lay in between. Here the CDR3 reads CASSLYTDTQYF. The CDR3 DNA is TGCGCCAGCAGCCTTTACACAGATACGCAGTATTTT.

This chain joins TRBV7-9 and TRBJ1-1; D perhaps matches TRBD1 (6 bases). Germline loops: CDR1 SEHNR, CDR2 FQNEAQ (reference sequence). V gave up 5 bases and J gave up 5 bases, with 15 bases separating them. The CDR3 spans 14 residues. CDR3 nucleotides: TGTGCCAGCAGCGATCACAGGGTGTATACTGAAGCTTTCTTT. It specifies CASSDHRVYTEAFF.

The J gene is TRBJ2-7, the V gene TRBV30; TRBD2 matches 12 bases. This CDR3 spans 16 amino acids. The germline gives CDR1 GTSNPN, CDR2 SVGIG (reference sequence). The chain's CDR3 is CATSTSGRLFAYEQYF. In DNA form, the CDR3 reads TGTGCAACCTCGACTAGCGGGAGACTGTTTGCCTACGAGCAGTACTTC. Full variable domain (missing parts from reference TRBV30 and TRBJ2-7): SQTIHQWPATLVQPVGSPLSLECTVEGTSNPNLYWYRQAAGRGLQLLFYSVGIGQISSEVPQNLSASRPQDRQFILSSKKLLLSDSGFYLCATSTSGRLFAYEQYFGPGTRLTVT.

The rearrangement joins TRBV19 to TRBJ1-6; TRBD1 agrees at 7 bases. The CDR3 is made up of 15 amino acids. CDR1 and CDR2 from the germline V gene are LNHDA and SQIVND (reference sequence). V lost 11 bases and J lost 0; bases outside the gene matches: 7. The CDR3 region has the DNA TGTGCCTCCGCGACAGGGAGCTCCTATAATTCACCCCTCCACTTT. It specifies CASATGSSYNSPLHF. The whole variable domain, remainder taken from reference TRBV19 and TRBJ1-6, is DGGITQSPKYLFRKEGQNVTLSCEQNLNHDAMYWYRQDPGQGLRLIYYSQIVNDFQKGDIAEGYSVSREKKESFPLTVTSAQKNPTAFYLCASATGSSYNSPLHFGNGTRLTVT.

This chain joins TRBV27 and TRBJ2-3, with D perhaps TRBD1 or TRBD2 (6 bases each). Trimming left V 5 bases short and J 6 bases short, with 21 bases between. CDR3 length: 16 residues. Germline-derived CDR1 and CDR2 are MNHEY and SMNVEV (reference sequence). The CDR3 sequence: CASSPGVGGRSDTQYF. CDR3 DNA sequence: TGTGCCAGCAGTCCCGGGGTTGGGGGGCGGTCGGATACGCAGTATTTT.

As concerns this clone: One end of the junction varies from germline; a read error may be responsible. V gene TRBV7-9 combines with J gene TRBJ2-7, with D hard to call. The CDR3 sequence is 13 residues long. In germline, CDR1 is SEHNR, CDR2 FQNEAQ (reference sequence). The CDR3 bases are TGCGCCAGCAGCCAGCCGCGGAGCTACGAGCAGTACTTC. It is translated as CASSQPRSYEQYF.